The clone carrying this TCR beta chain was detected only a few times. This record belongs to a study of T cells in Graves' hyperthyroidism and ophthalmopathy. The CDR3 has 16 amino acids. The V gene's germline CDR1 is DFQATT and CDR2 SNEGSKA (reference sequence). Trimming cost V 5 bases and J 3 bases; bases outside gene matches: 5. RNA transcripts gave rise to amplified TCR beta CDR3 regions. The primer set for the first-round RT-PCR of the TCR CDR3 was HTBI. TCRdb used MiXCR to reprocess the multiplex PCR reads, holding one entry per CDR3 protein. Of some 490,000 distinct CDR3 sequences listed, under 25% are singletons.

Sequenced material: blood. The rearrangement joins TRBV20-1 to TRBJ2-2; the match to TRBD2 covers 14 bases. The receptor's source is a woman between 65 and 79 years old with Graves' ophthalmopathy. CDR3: CSAPRLAGGYTGELFF. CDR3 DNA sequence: TGCAGTGCTCCCCGACTAGCGGGAGGGTACACCGGGGAGCTGTTTTTT.